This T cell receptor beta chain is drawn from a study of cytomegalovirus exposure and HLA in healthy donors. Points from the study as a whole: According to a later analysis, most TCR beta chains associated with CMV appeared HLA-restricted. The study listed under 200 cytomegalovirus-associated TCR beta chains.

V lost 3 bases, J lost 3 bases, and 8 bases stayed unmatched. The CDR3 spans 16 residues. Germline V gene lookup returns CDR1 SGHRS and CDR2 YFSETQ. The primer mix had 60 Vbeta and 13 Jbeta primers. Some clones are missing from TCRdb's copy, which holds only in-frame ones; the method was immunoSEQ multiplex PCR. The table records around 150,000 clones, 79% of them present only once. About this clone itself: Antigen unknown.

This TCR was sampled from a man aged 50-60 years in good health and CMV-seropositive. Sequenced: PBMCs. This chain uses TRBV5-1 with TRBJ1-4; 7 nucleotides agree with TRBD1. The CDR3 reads CASSWRTGEANEKLFF. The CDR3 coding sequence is TGCGCCAGCAGCTGGAGAACAGGGGAAGCTAATGAAAAACTGTTTTTT.